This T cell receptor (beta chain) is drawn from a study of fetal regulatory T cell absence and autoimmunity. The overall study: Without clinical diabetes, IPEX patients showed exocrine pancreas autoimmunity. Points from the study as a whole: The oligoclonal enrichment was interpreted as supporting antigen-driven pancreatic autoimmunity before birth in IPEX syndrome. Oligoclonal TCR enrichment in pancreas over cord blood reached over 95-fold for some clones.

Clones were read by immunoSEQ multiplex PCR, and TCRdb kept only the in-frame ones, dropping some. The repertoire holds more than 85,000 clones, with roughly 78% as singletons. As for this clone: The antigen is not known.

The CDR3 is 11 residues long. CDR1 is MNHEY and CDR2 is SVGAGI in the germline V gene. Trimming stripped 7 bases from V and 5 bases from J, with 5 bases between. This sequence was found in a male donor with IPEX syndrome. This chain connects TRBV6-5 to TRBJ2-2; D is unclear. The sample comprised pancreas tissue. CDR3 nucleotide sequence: TGTGCCAGCACACGGACCGGGGAGCTGTTTTTT. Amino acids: CASTRTGELFF.